This entry concerns a single TCR beta chain. What this receptor recognizes is not known. Base qualities are not provided; no much larger clone lies one nucleotide away. The sample comes from a study of blood T cell repertoires in COVID-19 (dated by TCRdb to 2019 to 2021). Study-wide context: Samples from collaborators originated in the United States, Italy and Spain and spanned both the acute and convalescent phases of COVID-19. The material from the prospective study consisted of cDNA or gDNA derived from T cells, B-cell-depleted T cells, or PBMCs. Subjects who had been exposed to COVID-19, were actively infected with it, or had recovered from it provided the deeply sampled blood TCRbeta repertoires that made up the dataset. The repertoires were released in a freely available public database intended as a resource for research on the immune response to SARS-CoV-2. Samples were obtained from the ongoing ImmuneRACE study (first 160 participants) and from over a thousand subjects provided by 6 global collaborators. A de-identified subject ID, COVID-19 status, age in years and sex were almost always included in the sample metadata. HLA class I and class II types, where available, came from metadata supplied by the sample provider rather than from assay-based typing.

The full study reports these points: The amount of clinical and demographic metadata varied by source and participant and was provided uncurated.

The immunoSEQ Assay, a bias-controlled multiplex PCR, was used to amplify TCRbeta CDR3 regions from genomic DNA. From the authors' description of their analysis: Nucleated cell counts per sample were estimated from amplification of reference gene primers within the assay. To quantify the absolute abundance of each unique TCRbeta CDR3 rearrangement, sequence reads were collapsed and filtered. For each sample, productive Simpson clonality was calculated as the square root of Simpson's diversity index across productive rearrangements. This is the immuneACCESS table as TCRdb keeps it, with only in-frame sequences that have V and J called. A part of the clones is gone; compared with another copy, unresolved V genes explain less than half, and the rest is unexplained. V, J and clone size reflect that table, while D and trimming were determined from the DNA. In all, the sample holds about 130,000 clones, and approximately 81% of those were seen once. The ten largest account for less than 6.5% of the sample.

The V and J ends are trimmed by 5 bases and 0 bases, leaving 15 bases between them. CDR1 and CDR2 were assigned from the germline V gene (reference sequence) as LNHDA and SQIVND. The CDR3 measures 16 amino acids from cysteine to phenylalanine. CDR3 DNA only is kept here, 48 bases in frame from base 1. Each collaborating institution followed its own protocols to collect whole blood in K2EDTA tubes. For TCRbeta analysis, collaborators shipped samples in one of three forms: frozen whole blood, isolated PBMCs, or DNA extracted from either of those sample types. This TCR was recovered from a man in his sixties with acute or convalescent COVID-19. The sample taken for sequencing was peripheral blood. This chain is built from TRBV19 and TRBJ2-3; the D gene cannot be named for sure. The sequenced DNA: TGTGCCAGTAGTGCTCTAAAGAGTTCTAGCACAGATACGCAGTATTTT. This yields the protein CASSALKSSSTDTQYF.